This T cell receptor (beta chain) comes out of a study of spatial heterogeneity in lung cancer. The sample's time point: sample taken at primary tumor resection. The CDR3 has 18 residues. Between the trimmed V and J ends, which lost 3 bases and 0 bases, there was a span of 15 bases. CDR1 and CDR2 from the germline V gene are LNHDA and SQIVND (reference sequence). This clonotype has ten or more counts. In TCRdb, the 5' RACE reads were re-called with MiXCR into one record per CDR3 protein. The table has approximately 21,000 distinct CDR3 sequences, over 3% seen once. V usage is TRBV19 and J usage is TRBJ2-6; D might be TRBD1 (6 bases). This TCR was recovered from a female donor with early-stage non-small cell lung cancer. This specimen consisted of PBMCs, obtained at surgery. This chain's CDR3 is CASSMVQGLPSGANVLTF. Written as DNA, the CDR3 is TGTGCCAGTAGTATGGTGCAGGGGTTACCCTCTGGGGCCAACGTCCTGACTTTC.